These 3 T cell receptor beta chains were all obtained from the same sample, sequenced in a study of CD8 T cells in Susac syndrome. RNA totalling 0.5 to 1 ug underwent reverse transcription with random hexamers. TCRdb fed the immunoSEQ multiplex PCR reads into MiXCR, producing one record per CDR3 protein. The sample contains about 120,000 distinct CDR3 sequences, about nine tenths of which appear only once. Sequencing was performed on CD4+ T cells from PBMCs. The receptors were sampled from a human donor in good health.

The V gene is TRBV20-1, the J gene TRBJ2-7; no clear D. Deletions cut 3 bases from V and 5 bases from J, with 17 bases between. Germline V gene lookup returns CDR1 DFQATT and CDR2 SNEGSKA (reference sequence). There are 14 residues in the CDR3. The CDR3 DNA is TGCAGTGCTAGGATGTTAGGCAGTCGGGACGAGCAGTACTTC. This encodes CSARMLGSRDEQYF.

The chain joins TRBV10-3 to TRBJ2-1; TRBD1 is a possible D gene (6 bases). CDR3 length: 13 amino acids. Trimming cost V 6 bases and J 5 bases, with 11 bases left between them. Per the germline V gene, CDR1 is ENHRY and CDR2 is SYGVKD. The CDR3 nucleotides are TGTGCCATCAGGACGGACAGAGACAATGAGCAGTTCTTC. Translating it yields CAIRTDRDNEQFF.

The table lists this clonotype with a count of one. The gene calls are TRBV3-1 and TRBJ1-1; D gene ambiguous. CDR1 and CDR2 from the germline V gene are LGHDT and YNNKEL (reference sequence). There are 13 residues in the CDR3. Trimming shortened V by 0 bases and J by 11 bases, and 13 bases separated the two germline ends. The CDR3 nucleotides are TGTGCCAGCAGCCAAGATGATAGTTCCCGGGCTTTCTTT. Encoded protein: CASSQDDSSRAFF.